The rows below give T cell receptor beta chains drawn from one sample of a study of blood T cell repertoires in COVID-19. Method: immunoSEQ multiplex PCR; TCRdb's copy keeps in-frame clones and lacks some. The sample holds under 300,000 clones, roughly 90% seen once. The sequenced sample consisted of peripheral blood. The receptors were sampled from a woman between 55 and 75 years old with COVID-19, enrolled during active disease. The conserved cysteine and the conserved F or W are not part of the CDR3 here. Each record gives: V gene, J gene, CDR3 protein.

>TRBV20-1|TRBJ2-7
SAPGAGEQY
>TRBV6-2/TRBV6-3|TRBJ1-1
ASSYPRGSLNTEAF
>TRBV18|TRBJ2-2
ASSPPTSANTGELF
>TRBV7-2|TRBJ1-6
ASSDPGNSPLH
>TRBV4-3|TRBJ1-3
ASSRAAGNTIY
>TRBV9|TRBJ2-3
ASLADNTDTQY
>TRBV2|TRBJ2-1
ASSSYNEQF
>TRBV7-2|TRBJ1-1
ASSLGGVNTEAF
>TRBV18|TRBJ1-2
ASSFNLQVASYGYT
>TRBV5-1|TRBJ1-2
ASSLDPTGERGYT
>TRBV7-2|TRBJ1-1
ASSREGTEAF
>TRBV2|TRBJ1-5
ASSVAGVASNQPQH
>TRBV4-3|TRBJ1-1
ASSQVPGQAEAF
>TRBV27|TRBJ1-2
ASSLLAGFNPYGYT
>TRBV6-5|TRBJ2-7
ASSSSSYEQY
>TRBV6-5|TRBJ1-1
ASTKVSRGTEAF
>TRBV19|TRBJ2-7
ASSIDLGHEQY
>TRBV19|TRBJ1-1
ASSIGIVNTEAF
>TRBV6-1|TRBJ1-1
ASSGIGQGKDTEAF
>TRBV5-1|TRBJ2-1
ASSLAVNNEQF
>TRBV19|TRBJ1-1
ASSFTGGSTEAF
>TRBV27|TRBJ1-2
ASSLYPGSSDGYT
>TRBV18|TRBJ1-2
ASSPSTGGYGYT
>TRBV12-3/TRBV12-4|TRBJ1-1
ASRPWGGTEAF
>TRBV27|TRBJ1-6
ASSKQGMRGSPLH
>TRBV5-4|TRBJ1-2
ASSWAGQGASGYT
>TRBV3-1/TRBV3-2|TRBJ1-2
ASRVQGSYGYT
>TRBV5-4|TRBJ1-2
ASSSNRGEDYGYT
>TRBV5-8|TRBJ1-1
ASSLVRGNTEAF
>TRBV11-2|TRBJ1-2
ASSFWGEGYT
>TRBV3-1/TRBV3-2|TRBJ2-7
ASSQYIESSYEQY
>TRBV12-3/TRBV12-4|TRBJ2-5
ASSPFRWETQY
>TRBV9|TRBJ2-1
ASSVAPGPPGGGEQF
>TRBV4-3|TRBJ2-2
ASSQARGTGELF
>TRBV6-1|TRBJ1-1
ASSEALEGATEAF